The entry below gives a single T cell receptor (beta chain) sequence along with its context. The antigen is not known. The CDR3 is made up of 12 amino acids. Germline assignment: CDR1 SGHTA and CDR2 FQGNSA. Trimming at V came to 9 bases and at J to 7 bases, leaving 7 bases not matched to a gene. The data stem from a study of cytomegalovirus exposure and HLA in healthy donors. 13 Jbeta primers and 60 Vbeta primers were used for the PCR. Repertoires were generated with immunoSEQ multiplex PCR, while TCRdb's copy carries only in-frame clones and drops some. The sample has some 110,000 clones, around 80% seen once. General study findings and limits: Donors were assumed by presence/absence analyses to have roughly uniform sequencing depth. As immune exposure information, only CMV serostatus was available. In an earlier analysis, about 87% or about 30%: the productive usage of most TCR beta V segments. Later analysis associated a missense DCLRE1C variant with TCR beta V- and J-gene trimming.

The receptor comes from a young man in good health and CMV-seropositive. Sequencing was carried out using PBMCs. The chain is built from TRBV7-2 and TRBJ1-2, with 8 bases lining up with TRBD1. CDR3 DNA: TGTGCCAGACTACAGGGGGTGACTGGCTACACCTTC. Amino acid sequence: CARLQGVTGYTF.